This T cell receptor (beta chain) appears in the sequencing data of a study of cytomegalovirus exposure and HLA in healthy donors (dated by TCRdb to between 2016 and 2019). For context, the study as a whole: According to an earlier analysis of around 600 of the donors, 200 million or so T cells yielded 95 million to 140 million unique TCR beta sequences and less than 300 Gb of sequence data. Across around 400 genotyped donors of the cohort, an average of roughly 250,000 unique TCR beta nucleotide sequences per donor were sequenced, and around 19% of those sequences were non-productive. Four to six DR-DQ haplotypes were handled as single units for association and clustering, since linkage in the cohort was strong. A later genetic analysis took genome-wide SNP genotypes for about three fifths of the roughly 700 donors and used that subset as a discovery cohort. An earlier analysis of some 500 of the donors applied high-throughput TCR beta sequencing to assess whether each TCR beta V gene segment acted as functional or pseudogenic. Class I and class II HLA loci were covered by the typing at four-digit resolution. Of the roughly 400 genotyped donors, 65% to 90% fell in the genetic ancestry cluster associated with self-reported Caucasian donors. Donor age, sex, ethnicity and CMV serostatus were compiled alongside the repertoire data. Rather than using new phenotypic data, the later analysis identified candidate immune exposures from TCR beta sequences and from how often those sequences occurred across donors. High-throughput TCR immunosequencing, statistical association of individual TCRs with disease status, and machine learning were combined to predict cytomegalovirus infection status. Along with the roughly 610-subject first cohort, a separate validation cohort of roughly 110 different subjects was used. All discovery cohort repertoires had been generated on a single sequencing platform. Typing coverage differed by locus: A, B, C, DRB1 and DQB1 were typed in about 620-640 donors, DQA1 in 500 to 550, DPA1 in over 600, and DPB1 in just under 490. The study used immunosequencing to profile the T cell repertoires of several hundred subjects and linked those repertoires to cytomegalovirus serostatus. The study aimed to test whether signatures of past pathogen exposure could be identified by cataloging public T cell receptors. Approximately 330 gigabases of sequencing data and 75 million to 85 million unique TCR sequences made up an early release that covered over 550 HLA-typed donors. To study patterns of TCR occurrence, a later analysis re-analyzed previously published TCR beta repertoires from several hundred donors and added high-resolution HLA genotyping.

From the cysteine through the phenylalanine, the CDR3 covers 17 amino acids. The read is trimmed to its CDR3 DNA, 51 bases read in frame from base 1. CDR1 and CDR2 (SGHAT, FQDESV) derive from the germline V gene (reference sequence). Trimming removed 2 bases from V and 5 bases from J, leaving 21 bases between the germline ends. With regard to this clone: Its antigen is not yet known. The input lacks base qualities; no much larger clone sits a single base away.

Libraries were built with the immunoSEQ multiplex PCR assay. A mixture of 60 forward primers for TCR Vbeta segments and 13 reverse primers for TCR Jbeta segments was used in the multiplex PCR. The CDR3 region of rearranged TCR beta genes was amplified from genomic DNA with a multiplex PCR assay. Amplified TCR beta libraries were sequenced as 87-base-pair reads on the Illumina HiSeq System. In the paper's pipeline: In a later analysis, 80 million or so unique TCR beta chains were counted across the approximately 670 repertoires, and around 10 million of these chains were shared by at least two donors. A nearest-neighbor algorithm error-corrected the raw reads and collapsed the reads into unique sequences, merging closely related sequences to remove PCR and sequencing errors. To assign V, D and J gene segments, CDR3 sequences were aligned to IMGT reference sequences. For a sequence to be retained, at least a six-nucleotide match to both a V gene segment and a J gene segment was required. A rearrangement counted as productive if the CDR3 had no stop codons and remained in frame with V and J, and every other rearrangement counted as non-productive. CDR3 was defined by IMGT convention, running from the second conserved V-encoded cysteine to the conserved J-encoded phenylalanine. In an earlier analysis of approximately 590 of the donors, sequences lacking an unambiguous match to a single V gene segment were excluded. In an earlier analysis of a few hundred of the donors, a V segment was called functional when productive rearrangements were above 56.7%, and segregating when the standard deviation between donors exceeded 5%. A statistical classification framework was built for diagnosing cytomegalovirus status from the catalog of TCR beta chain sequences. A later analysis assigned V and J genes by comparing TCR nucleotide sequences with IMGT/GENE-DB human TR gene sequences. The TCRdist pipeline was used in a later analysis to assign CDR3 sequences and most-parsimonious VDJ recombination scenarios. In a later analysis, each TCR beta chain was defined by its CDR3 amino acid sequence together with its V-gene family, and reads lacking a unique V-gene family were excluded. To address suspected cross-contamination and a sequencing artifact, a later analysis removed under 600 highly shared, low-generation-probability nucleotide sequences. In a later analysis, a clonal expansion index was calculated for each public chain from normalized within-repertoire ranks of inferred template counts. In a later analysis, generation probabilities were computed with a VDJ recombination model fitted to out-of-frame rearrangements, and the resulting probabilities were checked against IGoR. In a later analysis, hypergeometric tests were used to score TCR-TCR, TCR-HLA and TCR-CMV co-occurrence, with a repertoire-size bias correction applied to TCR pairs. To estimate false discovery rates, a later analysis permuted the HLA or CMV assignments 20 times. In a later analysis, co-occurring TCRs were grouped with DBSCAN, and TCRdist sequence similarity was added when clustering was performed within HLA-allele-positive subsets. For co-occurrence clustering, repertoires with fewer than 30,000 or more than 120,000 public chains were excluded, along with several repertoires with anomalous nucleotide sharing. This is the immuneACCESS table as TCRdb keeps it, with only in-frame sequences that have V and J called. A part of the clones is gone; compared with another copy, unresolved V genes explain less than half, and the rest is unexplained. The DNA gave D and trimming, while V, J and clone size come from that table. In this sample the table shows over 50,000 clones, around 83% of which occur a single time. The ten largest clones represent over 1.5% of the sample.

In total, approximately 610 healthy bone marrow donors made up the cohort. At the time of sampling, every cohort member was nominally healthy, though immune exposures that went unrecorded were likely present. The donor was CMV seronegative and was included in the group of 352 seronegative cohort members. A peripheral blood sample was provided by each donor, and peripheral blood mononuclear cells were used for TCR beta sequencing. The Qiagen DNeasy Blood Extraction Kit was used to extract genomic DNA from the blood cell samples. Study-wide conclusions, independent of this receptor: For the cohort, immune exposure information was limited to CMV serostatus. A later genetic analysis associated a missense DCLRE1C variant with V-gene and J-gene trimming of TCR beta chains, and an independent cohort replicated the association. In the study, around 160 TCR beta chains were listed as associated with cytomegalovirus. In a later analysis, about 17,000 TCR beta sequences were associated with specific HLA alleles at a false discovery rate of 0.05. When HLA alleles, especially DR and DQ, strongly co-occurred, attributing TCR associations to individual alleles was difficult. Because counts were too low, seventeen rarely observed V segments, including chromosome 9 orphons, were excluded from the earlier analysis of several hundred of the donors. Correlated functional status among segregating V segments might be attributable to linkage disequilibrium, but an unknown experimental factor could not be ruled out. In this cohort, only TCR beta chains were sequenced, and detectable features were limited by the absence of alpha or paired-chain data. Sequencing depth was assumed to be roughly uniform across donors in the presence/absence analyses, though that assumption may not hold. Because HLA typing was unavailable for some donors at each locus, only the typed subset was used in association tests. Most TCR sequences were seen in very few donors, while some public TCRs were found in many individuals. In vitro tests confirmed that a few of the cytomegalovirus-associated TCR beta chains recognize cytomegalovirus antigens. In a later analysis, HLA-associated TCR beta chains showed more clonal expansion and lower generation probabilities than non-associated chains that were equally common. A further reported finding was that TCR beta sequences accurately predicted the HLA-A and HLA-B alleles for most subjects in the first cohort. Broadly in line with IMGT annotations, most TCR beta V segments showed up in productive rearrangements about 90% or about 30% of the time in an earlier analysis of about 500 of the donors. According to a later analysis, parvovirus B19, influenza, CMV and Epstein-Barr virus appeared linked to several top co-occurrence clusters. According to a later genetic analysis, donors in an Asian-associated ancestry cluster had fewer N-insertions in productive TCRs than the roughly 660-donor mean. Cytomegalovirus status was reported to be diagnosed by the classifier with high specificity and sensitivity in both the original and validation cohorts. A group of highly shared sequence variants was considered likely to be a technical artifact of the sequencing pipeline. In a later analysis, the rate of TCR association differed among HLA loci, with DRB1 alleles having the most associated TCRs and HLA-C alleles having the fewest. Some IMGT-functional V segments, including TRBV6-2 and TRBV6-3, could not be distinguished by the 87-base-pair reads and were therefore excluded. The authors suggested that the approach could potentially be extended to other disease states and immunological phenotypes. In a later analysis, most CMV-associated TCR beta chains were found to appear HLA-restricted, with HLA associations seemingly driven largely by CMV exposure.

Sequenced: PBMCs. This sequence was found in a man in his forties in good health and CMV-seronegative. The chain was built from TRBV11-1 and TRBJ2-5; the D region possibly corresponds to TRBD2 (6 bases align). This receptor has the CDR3 CASSLLEGRTDGETQYF. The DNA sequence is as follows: TGTGCCAGCAGCTTACTGGAGGGGCGAACCGACGGGGAGACCCAGTACTTC.